Given below is one TCR beta chain in context. The sample comes from a study of blood T cell repertoires in COVID-19. Looking at the study overall: Donors in the United States, Italy and Spain gave samples during acute or convalescent COVID-19.

The table came from immunoSEQ multiplex PCR; TCRdb's copy has only in-frame clones and leaves some out. The data contain more than 65,000 clones, under 95% of them seen just once; the ten biggest clones take up around 9.1%. Source material: peripheral blood. This clonotype was sampled from a human donor in a cohort sampled during active COVID-19.

As DNA, the CDR3 is TGTGCAAGTCGCGCCGGGACAGGGACCCCCTACGAGCAGTACTTC. Protein product: CASRAGTGTPYEQYF. This chain joins TRBV12-2 and TRBJ2-7; TRBD1, the table's D call, was not compared with the DNA. TRBV12-2 is marked as a pseudogene. The CDR3 sequence is 15 residues long.